Below, 29 T cell receptor beta chains from the same sample are listed, as sequenced in a study of cytomegalovirus exposure and HLA in healthy donors. This PCR relied on a set of 60 Vbeta primers and 13 Jbeta primers. The repertoire was sequenced with immunoSEQ multiplex PCR; TCRdb's copy has only in-frame clones and lacks some. This repertoire shows about 180,000 clones, 82% found once; its top ten account for 1.5%. What was sequenced was PBMCs. The receptors here all came from a man aged 35 to 55 in good health and CMV-seronegative.

The V gene is TRBV28, the J gene TRBJ2-5, with 9 bases identical to TRBD2. CDR1 and CDR2 (germline): MDHEN, SYDVKM. The length of the CDR3 is 15 residues. V lost 5 bases and J lost 3; bases outside the gene matches: 7. CDR3 amino acids: CASSPPGLAKETQYF. For the CDR3, the DNA is TGTGCCAGCAGTCCGCCGGGACTAGCTAAAGAGACCCAGTACTTC.

This clone was recorded a few times. This chain uses TRBV5-3 with TRBJ1-1; D is uncertain. TRBV5-3 is an ORF for which the function is uncertain. V was clipped by 3 bases and J by 11 bases, with 8 bases between them. The CDR3 length is 10 residues. The CDR3 protein is CARSSQMAFF. The CDR3 DNA sequence: TGTGCCAGAAGCTCCCAAATGGCTTTCTTT.

The genes are TRBV18 and TRBJ1-6; 10 bases line up with TRBD1. J gave up 17 bases and V 2 bases, and 9 bases lay outside the gene matches. The length of the CDR3 is 14 residues. Germline CDR1 reads KGHSH; CDR2 reads LQKENI. In nucleotides, the CDR3 is TGTGCCAGCTCACCATACCGGGACAGGGGCACTATCCACTTT. Encoded protein: CASSPYRDRGTIHF.

This chain uses TRBV9 with TRBJ2-3; D is possibly TRBD1 (6 bases). This CDR3 is 15 amino acids long. Trimming pared 3 bases from V and 1 base from J, leaving 12 bases between. Looked up from germline, CDR1 is SGDLS and CDR2 is YYNGEE. CDR3 sequence reads: CASSAQGLRTDTQYF. CDR3 nucleotide sequence: TGTGCCAGCAGCGCACAGGGTTTGCGCACAGATACGCAGTATTTT.

The J gene is TRBJ2-5, the V gene TRBV6-1, with D perhaps TRBD2 (7 bases). CDR1 and CDR2 from the germline V gene are MNHNS and SASEGT. This CDR3 comprises 14 residues. Deletions cut 7 bases from V and 5 bases from J, with 17 bases between. CDR3 region: CASTGGGGAETQYF. For the CDR3, the DNA is TGTGCCAGCACCGGGGGTGGGGGGGCTGAGACCCAGTACTTC.

The rearrangement links TRBV28 to TRBJ2-3; TRBD1 matches 9 bases. The CDR3 is 15 residues long. Germline V gene sequence: CDR1 MDHEN, CDR2 SYDVKM. J lost 1 base, V lost 7 bases, and 6 bases had no gene match. The CDR3 DNA follows: TGTGCCAGCAACCCGGGACAGGGCCGCACAGATACGCAGTATTTT. This codes for CASNPGQGRTDTQYF.

This sequence joins TRBV14 and TRBJ2-7; D remains ambiguous. Germline V lookup: CDR1 SGHDN, CDR2 FVKESK. Deletions cut 0 bases from V and 0 bases from J, with 9 bases between. CDR3 length: 15 residues. CDR3: CASSQDIASSYEQYF. The CDR3 region has the DNA TGTGCCAGCAGCCAAGATATTGCGTCCTCCTACGAGCAGTACTTC.

This clone was seen a handful of times. The chain is built from TRBV4-3 and TRBJ2-1, with no clear D. Trimming cost V 0 bases and J 9 bases, with 9 bases left between them. The CDR3 totals 13 residues. Germline V lookup: CDR1 LGHNA, CDR2 YSLEER. CDR3 sequence (DNA): TGCGCCAGCAGCCAAGAACCTTCTACTGAGCAGTTCTTC. Translated, it gives CASSQEPSTEQFF.

The chain is built from TRBV7-2 and TRBJ2-4, with 10 bases fitting TRBD2. Germline loops: CDR1 SGHTA, CDR2 FQGNSA. This CDR3 has 16 amino acids. V shed 4 bases, J shed 5 bases, and the junction held 8 bases outside the gene matches. CDR3 coding DNA: TGTGCCAGCAGCTCTGGCGCTAGCGGGGGTCAAAACATTCAGTACTTC. As protein: CASSSGASGGQNIQYF.

The chain combines TRBV6-5 with TRBJ2-5; possible D gene TRBD2, 6 bases. The DNA end is a closer match to TRBJ2-7, so the J assignment may be wrong. The CDR3 consists of 14 residues. Germline values: CDR1 MNHEY, CDR2 SVGAGI. The CDR3 region has the DNA TGTGCCAGCAGTTACGAGCGGGCCTCCTACGAGCAGTACTTC. Its translation: CASSYERASYEQYF.

The chain carries TRBV27 and TRBJ2-5; TRBD2 matches 11 bases. The CDR3 contains 17 residues. J was trimmed by 3 bases and V by 6 bases; bases with no gene match: 12. Germline-derived CDR1 and CDR2 are MNHEY and SMNVEV (reference sequence). As DNA, the CDR3 is TGTGCCAGCAGCCAGACTAGCGGGATTGGTGTGAAAGAGACCCAGTACTTC. It encodes CASSQTSGIGVKETQYF.

The rearrangement joins TRBV30 to TRBJ1-2; tentatively, D is TRBD1 (5 bases). The germline CDR1 and CDR2 sequences are GTSNPN and SVGIG (reference sequence). CDR3 size: 14 residues. The V end lost 2 bases, the J end lost 3 bases, and 13 bases lay between the germline ends. The CDR3 is CAWSSGGSDYGYTF. DNA of the CDR3: TGTGCCTGGAGTTCGGGGGGATCTGACTATGGCTACACCTTC. Full variable domain (missing parts from reference TRBV30 and TRBJ1-2): SQTIHQWPATLVQPVGSPLSLECTVEGTSNPNLYWYRQAAGRGLQLLFYSVGIGQISSEVPQNLSASRPQDRQFILSSKKLLLSDSGFYLCAWSSGGSDYGYTFGSGTRLTVV.

The gene calls are TRBV28 and TRBJ1-5, with TRBD1 as a possible D gene (6 bases). Trimming removed 7 bases at V and 2 bases at J, with 18 bases between. The germline gives CDR1 MDHEN, CDR2 SYDVKM. The CDR3 consists of 16 residues. The CDR3 sequence is CASNADRPSGNQPQHF. CDR3 nucleotides: TGTGCCAGCAACGCCGACAGGCCGAGTGGCAATCAGCCCCAGCATTTT.

The chain uses TRBV7-2 and TRBJ1-5; 8 bases agree with TRBD1. V lost 4 bases to trimming and J lost 8 bases; unmatched junction nucleotides: 7. The CDR3 contains 14 residues. The germline gives CDR1 SGHTA, CDR2 FQGNSA. This CDR3 is CASSSSTGGKPQHF. DNA for the CDR3: TGTGCCAGCAGCTCCAGTACAGGGGGAAAGCCCCAGCATTTT.

The V gene is TRBV19, the J gene TRBJ1-5; unclear D gene. V lost 3 bases, J lost 0 bases, and 9 bases lay in between. The CDR3 is 15 amino acids. Germline lookup yields CDR1 LNHDA and CDR2 SQIVND (reference sequence). CDR3 in amino acids: CASSIQLLSNQPQHF. The CDR3 DNA reads TGTGCCAGTAGTATTCAACTACTTAGCAATCAGCCCCAGCATTTT.

The V gene is TRBV4-1, the J gene TRBJ2-7; TRBD2 agrees at 9 bases. Germline CDR1 and CDR2: MGHRA and YSYEKL. The CDR3 contains 16 residues. The V and J ends lost 1 base and 2 bases, in that order; junction bases with no gene match: 6. In DNA form, the CDR3 reads TGCGCCAGCAGCCAAGTATCTCCTAGCGGGACCTACGAGCAGTACTTC. This sequence encodes CASSQVSPSGTYEQYF.

The rearrangement joins TRBV19 to TRBJ2-1; TRBD2 aligns across 12 bases. Germline V lookup: CDR1 LNHDA, CDR2 SQIVND (reference sequence). There are 16 residues in the CDR3. V was pared by 5 bases and J by 3 bases, with 5 bases of the junction left unmatched. The CDR3, as DNA: TGTGCCAGTAGTCCCCGACTAGCGGGAGTCTACAATGAGCAGTTCTTC. Its protein is CASSPRLAGVYNEQFF.

This rearrangement joins TRBV19 to TRBJ1-5; the match to TRBD1 covers 7 bases. The germline V gene encodes CDR1 LNHDA and CDR2 SQIVND (reference sequence). V shed 0 bases and J 3 bases; nucleotides not matched to a gene: 8. This CDR3 region has 17 residues. The CDR3: CASSIDSRTGVNQPQHF. The CDR3 DNA reads as TGTGCCAGTAGTATAGATAGCAGGACAGGAGTCAATCAGCCCCAGCATTTT.

This sequence joins TRBV28 and TRBJ2-4, with D possibly matching TRBD1 (5 bases). This CDR3 has 11 amino acids. Germline CDR1 is MDHEN and CDR2 is SYDVKM. V lost 10 bases and J lost 7, with 11 bases in between. The DNA for the CDR3 is TGTGCCACCAGACAGTCGAACATTCAGTACTTC. As protein: CATRQSNIQYF.

The V and J genes are TRBV28 and TRBJ1-1; TRBD1 might be the D (5 bases). Trimming took off 7 bases at V and 5 bases at J, with 14 bases between the two ends. The CDR3 totals 13 residues. Germline CDR1 is MDHEN and CDR2 is SYDVKM. CDR3 bases: TGTGCCAGCATGGGCCGGGGGTCGACTGAAGCTTTCTTT. It specifies CASMGRGSTEAFF.

The genes are TRBV7-2 and TRBJ2-7, with D maybe TRBD1 (5 bases). Germline V gives CDR1 SGHTA, CDR2 FQGNSA. Trimming cost V 2 bases and J 5 bases, with 7 bases left between them. The length of the CDR3 is 12 residues. CDR3 in DNA: TGTGCCAGCAGCTTAAAAGGGGACGAGCAGTACTTC. This sequence encodes CASSLKGDEQYF. Full variable domain (outside the CDR3, taken from reference TRBV7-2 and TRBJ2-7): GAGVSQSPSNKVTEKGKDVELRCDPISGHTALYWYRQSLGQGLEFLIYFQGNSAPDKSGLPSDRFSAERTGGSVSTLTIQRTQQEDSAVYLCASSLKGDEQYFGPGTRLTVT.

In its sample, this clone was seen once. The V call is TRBV6-1, the J call TRBJ1-5; 10 bases fit TRBD1. The CDR3 length is 15 residues. V gave up 7 bases and J gave up 3 bases; unmatched junction bases: 6. Germline-derived CDR1 and CDR2 are MNHNS and SASEGT. CDR3 in DNA: TGTGCCAGCATACGACAGGGGGCTTACAATCAGCCCCAGCATTTT. Its translation is CASIRQGAYNQPQHF.

This clone has only one observation. The chain is built from TRBV4-1 and TRBJ2-5; 9 nucleotides line up with TRBD1. Germline V gene data show CDR1 as MGHRA and CDR2 as YSYEKL. Trimming removed 0 bases from V and 5 bases from J; junction bases left unmatched: 7. This CDR3 has 16 residues. The CDR3 loop is CASSQDLTGGWETQYF. The CDR3, as DNA: TGCGCCAGCAGCCAAGATTTAACAGGGGGCTGGGAGACCCAGTACTTC.

The J gene is TRBJ2-3, the V gene TRBV30, with TRBD2 matching 10 bases. Germline loops: CDR1 GTSNPN, CDR2 SVGIG (reference sequence). The CDR3 runs to 17 residues. The trim removed 2 bases at V and 1 base at J, leaving 9 bases unmatched. In nucleotides, the CDR3 is TGTGCCTGGAGTCGAGCGGGAGGGCGGGGGGGCACAGATACGCAGTATTTT. It translates to CAWSRAGGRGGTDTQYF.

The rearrangement uses TRBV11-2 and TRBJ2-7, with TRBD1 identical over 8 bases. The CDR3 consists of 17 residues. Germline lookup yields CDR1 SGHAT and CDR2 FQNNGV. V lost 3 bases to trimming and J lost 0 bases; unmatched junction nucleotides: 10. CDR3 loop: CASSLGLGTGSSYEQYF. In nucleotides, the CDR3 is TGTGCCAGCAGCTTGGGACTTGGGACAGGTAGCTCCTACGAGCAGTACTTC.

The V and J genes are TRBV5-6 and TRBJ2-7, with a possible D match to TRBD2 (5 bases). This CDR3 comprises 14 residues. CDR1 and CDR2 (germline): SGHDT, YYEEEE. Trimming cost V 5 bases and J 0 bases, with 12 bases left between them. The CDR3 here is CASSPAEPSYEQYF. The DNA of the CDR3 is TGTGCCAGCAGTCCAGCGGAGCCCTCCTACGAGCAGTACTTC.

The chain has TRBV27 and TRBJ1-6; TRBD1 is a possible D gene (5 bases). Germline V CDR1 and CDR2: MNHEY, SMNVEV (reference sequence). This CDR3 is 11 amino acids long. Trimming cost V 6 bases and J 15 bases, with 12 bases left between them. The CDR3 sequence: CASRGAGYLHF. As DNA, the CDR3 is TGTGCCAGCAGAGGGGCAGGGTACCTCCACTTT.

The V call is TRBV5-1, the J call TRBJ2-1; tentatively, D is TRBD2 (7 bases). This CDR3 region has 15 residues. Trimming removed 0 bases at V and 8 bases at J, with 15 bases between. Germline-derived CDR1 and CDR2 are SGHRS and YFSETQ. CDR3 residues: CASSLEGGPFDEQFF. The DNA for the CDR3 is TGCGCCAGCAGCTTGGAGGGGGGGCCGTTTGATGAGCAGTTCTTC. Filled out from reference TRBV5-1 and TRBJ2-1, the complete variable domain reads KAGVTQTPRYLIKTRGQQVTLSCSPISGHRSVSWYQQTPGQGLQFLFEYFSETQRNKGNFPGRFSGRQFSNSRSEMNVSTLELGDSALYLCASSLEGGPFDEQFFGPGTRLTVL.

In regard to this clone: The germline gene is not matched at one end of the junction; a read error may be the cause. V and J are TRBV27 and TRBJ2-4; a weak D match, TRBD1 (6 bases). This CDR3 is 10 amino acids long. CDR1 is MNHEY, CDR2 SMNVEV, per germline (reference sequence). CDR3 region: CASSLRCRGF. The DNA for the CDR3 is TGTGCCAGCAGTTTAAGATGTAGGGGGTTC.